The 3 T cell receptor beta chains listed next were all sequenced from one sample in a study of blood T cell repertoires in COVID-19. Here immunoSEQ multiplex PCR was the method, and the copy in TCRdb shows in-frame clones only, minus some. This sample has hundreds of thousands of clones, with around 83% found just once. Sequencing was performed on peripheral blood. These receptor sequences come from a man between 35 and 55 years old with acute or convalescent COVID-19.

V is TRBV30 and J is TRBJ1-2; D is unresolved. V lost 4 bases and J 8 bases, leaving 17 bases between the germline ends. The CDR3 is made up of 13 amino acids. CDR1 GTSNPN and CDR2 SVGIG come from the germline V gene (reference sequence). As DNA, the CDR3 is TGTGCCTGGACCGAATACCGAGGTCTCGGCTACACCTTC. Protein sequence: CAWTEYRGLGYTF.

The gene calls are TRBV6-5 and TRBJ1-3; 8 bases are a match to TRBD1. Per the germline V gene, CDR1 is MNHEY and CDR2 is SVGAGI. V trimming: 6 bases; J trimming: 8 bases; junction bases outside the gene matches: 12. The CDR3 spans 15 residues. CDR3 in DNA: TGTGCCAGCAGGATATCAGGGGGCCCATCCCACACCATATATTTT. Translation gives CASRISGGPSHTIYF.

V gene TRBV9 combines with J gene TRBJ2-5; 11 bases align to TRBD2. CDR1 is SGDLS, CDR2 YYNGEE, per germline. This CDR3 is built from 16 residues. The V gene end was trimmed by 0 bases and the J gene end by 1 base; junction bases not matched to a gene: 2. This CDR3 is CASSVATSGGQETQYF. The DNA for the CDR3 is TGTGCCAGCAGCGTAGCAACTAGCGGGGGCCAAGAGACCCAGTACTTC.